This T cell receptor (beta chain) stems from a study of T cell repertoires in cytomegalovirus infection. Across the study: A matching HLA type, together with CMV infection, was signaled by public TCR beta signatures. Study-level results: CMV carriers with the relevant HLA were identified by cumulative public TCR beta family frequency. Ex vivo, HLA-C-restricted CMV-specific TCR beta clonotypes prevailed over the rest of the response.

Each CDR3 protein is one row after TCRdb ran MiXCR on the reads. The sample includes roughly 640,000 distinct CDR3 sequences, 20% to 25% of them seen just once. The ends lost 7 bases at V and 0 bases at J; junction bases unmatched: 9. The CDR3 spans 15 residues. CDR1 is MNHNY and CDR2 is SVGAGI in the germline V gene (reference sequence). For this clonotype: What it binds is not known.

This chain joins TRBV6-6 and TRBJ2-7, with 7 bases fitting TRBD1. This receptor was obtained from a human donor in good health (CMV status not recorded). Some clones in this sample may be carry-over from other donors' samples. The specimen was CD8+ T cells from PBMCs. The CDR3 reads CASMGLDRDSYEQYF. As DNA, the CDR3 is TGTGCCAGCATGGGGCTTGACAGGGACTCCTACGAGCAGTACTTC.